This passage covers 9 T cell receptor beta chains from one sample sequenced in a study of T cell clusters in autoimmune cytopenias. Each sample's input was 250 ng genomic DNA, roughly 40,000 genome equivalents. TRB rearrangements were amplified by touch-down multiplex PCR with mixed TRB-A/B primers. TCRdb re-called the multiplex PCR reads, yielding one record per CDR3 amino acid sequence without DNA. This sample contains 12,000 or so distinct CDR3 sequences. These same records also appear under a second study, on T cell repertoires in aging, cancer and after chemotherapy.

The material sequenced was peripheral blood. These TCRs come from a human donor in good health.

This clonotype is labeled medium-sized based on frequency. The rearrangement links TRBV7-2 to TRBJ1-1. The CDR3 loop spans 14 amino acids. Germline V gene data show CDR1 as SGHTA and CDR2 as FQGNSA. The CDR3 loop is CASSLERMNTEAFF.

CDR3 region: CASSVATERDEQYF. The V and J genes are TRBV6-1 and TRBJ2-7; TCRdb designates TRBD1, a call that cannot be tested without DNA. CDR3 length equals 14 residues. Germline-derived CDR1 and CDR2 are MNHNS and SASEGT.

By frequency, this clonotype is medium-sized (0.01 to 0.1%). The chain recombines TRBV6-1 with TRBJ2-7; TCRdb picks TRBD1, but there is no DNA to check that call. This CDR3 comprises 13 residues. Germline CDR1 MNHNS, CDR2 SASEGT. The CDR3: CTTKGQGSYEQYF.

This chain connects TRBV6-1 to TRBJ1-6. The CDR3 spans 15 residues. The germline gives CDR1 MNHNS, CDR2 SASEGT. CDR3 sequence reads: CASSEFGYPNSPLHF.

The chain uses TRBV6-1 and TRBJ2-5. The CDR3 loop spans 14 amino acids. CDR1 is MNHNS and CDR2 is SASEGT in the germline V gene. The CDR3 reads CASSDRNTQETQYF.

This clonotype is medium-sized by frequency. The gene calls are TRBV20-1 and TRBJ1-1; TCRdb lists TRBD1, though no DNA is available to test this call. The CDR3 loop spans 14 amino acids. The germline V gene has CDR1 DFQATT and CDR2 SNEGSKA (reference sequence). The CDR3 protein is CSAWDGTGSTEAFF.

The genes are TRBV7-3 and TRBJ2-2; no DNA is available, so the TRBD2 call from TCRdb remains unchecked. Per germline, CDR1 SGHTA and CDR2 FQGTGA. CDR3 length: 16 residues. CDR3 amino acids: CASSLGRRARAQELFF.

The V call is TRBV28, the J call TRBJ1-5; absent DNA, TCRdb's TRBD1 call cannot be checked. CDR3 length equals 15 residues. Per germline, CDR1 MDHEN and CDR2 SYDVKM. This chain's CDR3 is CASSFPRDQNQPQHF.

Its frequency marks this clonotype as medium-sized. V is TRBV6-5 and J is TRBJ2-3; TCRdb designates TRBD2, a call that cannot be tested without DNA. The germline V gene encodes CDR1 MNHEY and CDR2 SVGAGI. The CDR3 is 15 residues long. CDR3 in amino acids: CASSKTGLSTDTQYF.